This T cell receptor beta chain derives from a study of identical twins. Trimming at V came to 5 bases and at J to 3 bases, leaving 6 bases not matched to a gene. Germline values: CDR1 SGHTA, CDR2 FQGNSA. This CDR3 comprises 16 residues. Each CDR3 protein is one row after TCRdb ran MiXCR on the 5' RACE reads. The repertoire consists of 600,000 to 700,000 distinct CDR3 sequences, with about 20% occurring once and the leading ten covering about 4.3%. The sample was also reused in another study, on T cells expressing NK-cell markers.

The chain is built from TRBV7-2 and TRBJ2-5; 13 bases match TRBD2. This TCR was sampled from a woman younger than 30 in good health. The sample taken for sequencing was PBMCs. DNA of the CDR3: TGTGCCAGCAGCGTTCAACTAGCGGGAGGGAAAGAGACCCAGTACTTC. It yields the protein CASSVQLAGGKETQYF.